This TCR beta chain is from a study of neurological immune-mediated disorders. Per sequencing run, 15-18 subjects together gave over 170 million TCR-beta sequences. TCRdb redid the calling of the 5' RACE reads with MiXCR, one entry per CDR3 protein. This table has approximately 32,000 distinct CDR3 sequences, 7% to 8% appearing once. Trimming removed 4 bases from V and 5 bases from J; junction bases left unmatched: 4. This CDR3 comprises 14 residues. The germline V gene has CDR1 SGHDT and CDR2 YYEEEE. It was from 2 million PBMCs stored at -80 C that the unsorted libraries were obtained. Study results and limitations: Patients with HTLV-1-associated myelopathy had the highest level of TCR clonal expansion, whereas patients with multiple sclerosis had the lowest level, falling beneath the level found in healthy controls.

The sample holds many counts of this clonotype. Its antigen is undetermined. The clonotype was recovered from a middle-aged woman in good health. Sequencing was carried out using PBMCs. J is TRBJ1-4 and V is TRBV5-6; TRBD1 aligns across 8 bases. CDR3 coding DNA: TGTGCCAGCAGCCGACAGGGGCGAAATGAAAAACTGTTTTTT. Translation: CASSRQGRNEKLFF.